The entry that follows covers one T cell receptor (beta chain) sequence. A much larger clone differs by one base, so this may be a read error. This specimen comes from a study of blood T cells in healthy people across ages. Germline CDR1 is MNHEY and CDR2 is SMNVEV (reference sequence). V shed 5 bases and J shed 13 bases, with 21 bases lying between them. This CDR3 is 14 amino acids long. A second PCR of about 6 to 12 cycles used a sample-barcoded 5' primer and a J-beta primer mix. There were at least 3 million CDR3-containing paired-end reads obtained from each sample. TCRdb reprocessed the 5' RACE reads with MiXCR, giving one entry per CDR3 protein. The table records over a million distinct CDR3 sequences, over 35% of them present only once. Each donor had 9 to 10 milliliters of peripheral blood drawn. Researchers isolated at least 6 million PBMCs per sample.

The sequencing sample was made of blood. This TCR derives from a woman aged 55 to 70 in good health. This chain joins TRBV27 and TRBJ2-4; a possible D gene is TRBD1 (6 bases). CDR3 region: CASSGTGSSYKQYF. CDR3 in DNA: TGTGCCAGCAGTGGCACAGGGAGCTCCTACAAGCAGTACTTC.